These 8 T cell receptor beta chains were all obtained from the same sample, sequenced in a study of control samples from healthy donors and cancer patients. Sequencing was performed with immunoSEQ multiplex PCR; in TCRdb, only in-frame clones are kept and a portion is missing. The sample has around 140,000 clones, nearly 90% seen once. Specimen: PBMCs. Source of these receptors: a man aged 45-65 years with head and neck cancer.

The chain carries TRBV19 and TRBJ2-1; tentatively, D is TRBD1 (5 bases). Germline V gives CDR1 LNHDA, CDR2 SQIVND (reference sequence). The V gene lost 3 bases and the J gene lost 4 bases, with 13 bases spanning the gap. There are 15 residues in the CDR3. The CDR3 loop reads CASSINNRIYNEQFF. CDR3 DNA: TGTGCCAGTAGTATTAATAACAGGATTTACAATGAGCAGTTCTTC. Complete variable domain (other parts from reference TRBV19 and TRBJ2-1): DGGITQSPKYLFRKEGQNVTLSCEQNLNHDAMYWYRQDPGQGLRLIYYSQIVNDFQKGDIAEGYSVSREKKESFPLTVTSAQKNPTAFYLCASSINNRIYNEQFFGPGTRLTVL.

This clone showed up many times. The V and J genes are TRBV3-1 (or the pseudogene TRBV3-2) and TRBJ2-7; D is possibly TRBD2 (6 bases). Germline assignment: CDR1 LGHDT and CDR2 YNNKEL (reference sequence). The V gene lost 0 bases and the J gene lost 8 bases, with 11 bases spanning the gap. The CDR3 spans 13 residues. CDR3 DNA: TGTGCCAGCAGCCAAGATCGGGCGGGAAAGCAGTACTTC. Translated, it gives CASSQDRAGKQYF.

The CDR3 region has the DNA TGTGCCAGCATCCAGGGGGTCACAGATACGCAGTATTTT. Its translation: CASIQGVTDTQYF. The rearrangement uses TRBV6-5 and TRBJ2-3; 7 bases line up with TRBD1. Per germline, CDR1 MNHEY and CDR2 SVGAGI. V shed 7 bases, J shed 2 bases, and the junction held 3 bases outside the gene matches. This CDR3 spans 13 amino acids.

The chain employs TRBV19 and TRBJ2-7; TRBD2 agrees at 7 bases. The CDR3 is 16 amino acids. V trimming: 2 bases; J trimming: 3 bases; junction bases outside the gene matches: 10. Germline CDR1 reads LNHDA; CDR2 reads SQIVND (reference sequence). DNA of the CDR3: TGTGCCAGTAGTATACACTCAAACAGCGGGATCTACGAGCAGTACTTC. It codes for CASSIHSNSGIYEQYF.

CDR3 protein: CASSIGTSGSYNEQFF. DNA of the CDR3: TGCGCCAGCAGCATAGGGACTAGCGGCTCCTACAATGAGCAGTTCTTC. The chain recombines TRBV4-1 with TRBJ2-1, with 11 nucleotides matching TRBD2. The CDR3 is 16 residues long. CDR1 MGHRA and CDR2 YSYEKL come from the germline V gene. The V gene end was trimmed by 5 bases and the J gene end by 0 bases; junction bases not matched to a gene: 3.

The CDR3 loop reads CASRQLGNEQFF. The DNA for the CDR3 is TGTGCCAGCAGACAACTAGGGAATGAGCAGTTCTTC. The chain joins TRBV5-6 to TRBJ2-1; D is perhaps TRBD2 (5 bases). The CDR3 sequence is 12 residues long. Trimming took off 5 bases at V and 7 bases at J, with 10 bases between the two ends. Germline loops: CDR1 SGHDT, CDR2 YYEEEE. The full variable domain, its missing parts supplied by reference TRBV5-6 and TRBJ2-1, is DAGVTQSPTHLIKTRGQQVTLRCSPKSGHDTVSWYQQALGQGPQFIFQYYEEEERQRGNFPDRFSGHQFPNYSSELNVNALLLGDSALYLCASRQLGNEQFFGPGTRLTVL.

The rearrangement joins TRBV7-2 to TRBJ1-6; D remains unclear. The CDR3 length is 13 residues. With 2 bases removed from V and 5 bases from J, the gap between germline ends came to 4 bases. Germline V gene sequence: CDR1 SGHTA, CDR2 FQGNSA. CDR3 region: CASSLFDNSPLHF. CDR3 sequence (DNA): TGTGCCAGCAGCTTATTCGATAATTCACCCCTCCACTTT. The complete variable domain, with remaining parts taken from reference TRBV7-2 and TRBJ1-6, reads GAGVSQSPSNKVTEKGKDVELRCDPISGHTALYWYRQSLGQGLEFLIYFQGNSAPDKSGLPSDRFSAERTGGSVSTLTIQRTQQEDSAVYLCASSLFDNSPLHFGNGTRLTVT.

The chain recombines TRBV5-5 with TRBJ2-7; D gene ambiguous. CDR3 length: 13 residues. Germline values: CDR1 SGHKS, CDR2 YYEKEE (reference sequence). V was pared by 1 base and J by 2 bases, with 7 bases between. For the CDR3, the DNA is TGTGCCAGCAGCTTGAACAGTCCCTACGAGCAGTACTTC. Translation: CASSLNSPYEQYF.